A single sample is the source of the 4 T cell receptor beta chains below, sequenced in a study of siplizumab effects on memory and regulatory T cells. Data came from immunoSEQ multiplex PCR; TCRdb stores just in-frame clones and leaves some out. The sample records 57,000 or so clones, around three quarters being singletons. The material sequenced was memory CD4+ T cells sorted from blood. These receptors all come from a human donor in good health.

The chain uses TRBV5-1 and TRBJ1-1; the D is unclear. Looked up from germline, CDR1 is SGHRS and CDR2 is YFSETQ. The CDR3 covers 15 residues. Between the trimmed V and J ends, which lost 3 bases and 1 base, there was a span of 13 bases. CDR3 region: CASSWTGSQNTEAFF. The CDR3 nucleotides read TGCGCCAGCAGCTGGACCGGGTCCCAGAACACTGAAGCTTTCTTT.

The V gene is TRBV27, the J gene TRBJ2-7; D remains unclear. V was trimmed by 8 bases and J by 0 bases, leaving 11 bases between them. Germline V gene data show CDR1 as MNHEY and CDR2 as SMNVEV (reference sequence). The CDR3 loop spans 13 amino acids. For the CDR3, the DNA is TGTGCCAGCGGAAAGGGTGTCTCCTACGAGCAGTACTTC. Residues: CASGKGVSYEQYF.

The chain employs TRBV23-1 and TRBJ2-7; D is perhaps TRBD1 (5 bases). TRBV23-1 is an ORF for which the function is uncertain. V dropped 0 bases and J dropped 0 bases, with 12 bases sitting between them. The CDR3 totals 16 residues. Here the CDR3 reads CASSQSRQISSYEQYF. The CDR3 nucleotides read TGCGCCAGCAGTCAATCTAGACAGATTAGCTCCTACGAGCAGTACTTC.

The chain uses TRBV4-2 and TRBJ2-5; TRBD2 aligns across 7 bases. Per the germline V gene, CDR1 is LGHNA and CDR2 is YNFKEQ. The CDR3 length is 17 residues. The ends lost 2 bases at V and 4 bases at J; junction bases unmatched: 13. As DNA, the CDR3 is TGTGCCAGCAGCCAATCCCGGGGAGGGGTCTTCGGAGAGACCCAGTACTTC. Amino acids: CASSQSRGGVFGETQYF.